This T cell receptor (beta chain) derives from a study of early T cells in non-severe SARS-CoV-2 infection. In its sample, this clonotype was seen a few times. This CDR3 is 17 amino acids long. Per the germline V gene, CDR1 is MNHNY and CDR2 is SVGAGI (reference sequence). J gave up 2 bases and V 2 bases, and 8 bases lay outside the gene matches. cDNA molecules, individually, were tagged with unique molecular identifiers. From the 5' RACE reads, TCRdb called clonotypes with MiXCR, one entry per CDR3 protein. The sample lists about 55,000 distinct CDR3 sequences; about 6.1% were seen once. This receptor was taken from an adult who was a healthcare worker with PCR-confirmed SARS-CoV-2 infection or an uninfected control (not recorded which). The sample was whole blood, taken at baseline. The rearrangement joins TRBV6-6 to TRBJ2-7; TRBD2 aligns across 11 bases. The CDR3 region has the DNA TGTGCCAGCAGTTACACCTCGACTAGCGGGGAAACCTACGAGCAGTACTTC. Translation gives CASSYTSTSGETYEQYF.